This TCR beta chain comes out of a study of radiotherapy plus CTLA-4 blockade in lung cancer. Overall study context: Of the patients, 15% to 20% showed objective responses and about 30% attained disease control.

The germline CDR1 and CDR2 sequences are ENHRY and SYGVKD. V gave up 6 bases and J gave up 3 bases, with 14 bases separating them. CDR3 length equals 14 residues. People whose metastatic non-small-cell lung cancer was chemo-refractory got focal radiation along with CTLA-4 blockade by ipilimumab. Assay used: immunoSEQ multiplex PCR; TCRdb lists only in-frame clones, some missing. The sample carries roughly 80,000 clones, roughly 79% recorded once. This chain connects TRBV10-3 to TRBJ2-5; tentatively, D is TRBD1 (7 bases). The sample was peripheral blood, taken from a patient treated with radiotherapy plus ipilimumab. The TCR comes from a human donor with non-small cell lung cancer who had a partial response to radiotherapy plus ipilimumab. Some clones in this sample may be carry-over from other donors' samples. As DNA, the CDR3 is TGTGCCATCAGCGGTACAGGGGAGGAAGAGACCCAGTACTTC. Encoded protein: CAISGTGEEETQYF.